Described below is a single T cell receptor (beta chain) sequence and its context. Its specificity is unknown. The PCR had 60 Vbeta and 13 Jbeta primers. This table comes from immunoSEQ multiplex PCR, and its TCRdb copy is limited to in-frame clones, with some not included. The repertoire has about 160,000 clones, approximately 70% of them found once; the top ten carry approximately 7.1%. This sample was taken from a study of cytomegalovirus exposure and HLA in healthy donors. General study points: Solely CMV serostatus was available to characterize immune exposure. What was likely a sequencing artifact was a cluster of highly shared sequence variants.

From germline, CDR1 is SGDLS and CDR2 YYNGEE. V was shortened by 0 bases and J by 0 bases, with 15 bases between the two germline ends. CDR3 length: 17 amino acids. This chain connects TRBV9 to TRBJ1-2, with a possible D match to TRBD1 (6 bases). This TCR was sampled from a middle-aged man in good health and CMV-seropositive. Specimen: PBMCs. CDR3 nucleotide sequence: TGTGCCAGCAGCGTAGGGTGGAGGACAGCCTCTAACTATGGCTACACCTTC. Protein: CASSVGWRTASNYGYTF. Together with reference TRBV9 and TRBJ1-2, the CDR3 gives the full variable domain: DSGVTQTPKHLITATGQRVTLRCSPRSGDLSVYWYQQSLDQGLQFLIQYYNGEERAKGNILERFSAQQFPDLHSELNLSSLELGDSALYFCASSVGWRTASNYGYTFGSGTRLTVV.